This section outlines one T cell receptor (beta chain) sequence together with its context. What it binds is not known. The CDR3 runs 15 residues. The ends lost 1 base at V and 1 base at J; junction bases unmatched: 2. Germline CDR1 is SGHTA and CDR2 is FQGNSA. This specimen belongs to a study of T cell responses to AZD1222 COVID-19 vaccine. Study results and limitations: Only a handful of AZD1222 recipients were seropositive at baseline. Regions left unmutated in variants are reportedly the target of nearly half of spike-specific TCRs.

Assay: immunoSEQ multiplex PCR; the TCRdb copy retains only in-frame clones and omits some. The sample contains 140,000 or so clones, roughly nine tenths of which appear only once. The sequencing used peripheral blood, collected 28 days after the second dose of the MenACWY control vaccine. The receptor's source is an adult who received the MenACWY meningococcal vaccine as a control. J is TRBJ1-1 and V is TRBV7-2; the match to TRBD1 covers 8 bases. The CDR3 here is CASSLDGQGNTEAFF. DNA of the CDR3: TGTGCCAGCAGCTTAGACGGACAGGGGAACACTGAAGCTTTCTTT.